This is a list of T cell receptor beta chains from one sample in a study of T cells after yellow fever vaccination. TCRdb reprocessed the 5' RACE reads via MiXCR and lists one record per CDR3 protein. The data contain around 300,000 distinct CDR3 sequences, approximately 13% of them singletons. Sample: CD4+ T cells sorted from PBMCs, taken 45 days after the yellow fever booster vaccination. These receptors originate from a man between 25 and 39 years old who received the YFV17D yellow fever vaccine. The CDR3 runs from the conserved cysteine through the conserved F or W. D genes are given only for firm matches. Part of the rows lack a size; the others show once, few, many or a class for expanded clones.

TRBD1,.,TRBJ2-5,TRBV5-1,CASSLAGGAMGQETQYF,TGCGCCAGCAGCTTGGCAGGGGGCGCGATGGGACAAGAGACCCAGTACTTC
.,.,TRBJ2-6,TRBV28,CARRLRGRLTAGANVLTF,TGTGCCAGAAGATTGCGTGGCAGGTTGACCGCTGGGGCCAACGTCCTGACTTTC
.,few,TRBJ2-7,TRBV20-1,CSARDLQDDARPYEQYF,TGCAGTGCTAGAGATCTTCAGGATGATGCACGGCCCTACGAGCAGTACTTC
.,.,TRBJ2-1,TRBV20-1,CSASGARLYNEQFF,TGCAGTGCTAGTGGGGCTCGACTTTACAATGAGCAGTTCTTC
TRBD1,few,TRBJ1-2,TRBV6-5,CASRNRGFDGYTF,TGTGCCAGCAGAAACAGGGGGTTCGATGGCTACACCTTC
.,few,TRBJ2-5,TRBV7-2,CASRTAGLETQYF,TGTGCCAGCAGAACGGCGGGATTAGAGACCCAGTACTTC
.,few,TRBJ1-2,TRBV4-3,CASSQGPTSNYGYTF,TGCGCCAGCAGCCAAGGACCCACCTCTAACTATGGCTACACCTTC
.,few,TRBJ2-2,TRBV7-2,CASSVGGRELFF,TGTGCCAGCAGCGTGGGGGGCCGGGAGCTGTTTTTT
TRBD2,few,TRBJ2-3,TRBV20-1,CSAKVLAGVPDTQYF,TGCAGTGCTAAGGTCCTAGCGGGAGTGCCAGATACGCAGTATTTT
.,many,TRBJ1-4,TRBV10-3,CAISQGGVDEKLFF,TGTGCCATCAGTCAGGGCGGGGTTGACGAAAAACTGTTTTTT
.,few,TRBJ1-6,TRBV11-2,CASSQDYSFFSSYNSPLHF,TGTGCCAGCAGCCAGGACTACAGTTTCTTTAGCTCCTATAATTCACCCCTCCACTTT
.,.,TRBJ1-2,TRBV27,CASRDTGNRYGYTF,TGTGCCAGCAGGGATACAGGGAATCGCTATGGCTACACCTTC
.,.,TRBJ2-3,TRBV29-1,CSVGRRNTDTQYF,TGCAGCGTGGGGAGAAGAAACACAGATACGCAGTATTTT
.,.,TRBJ2-7,TRBV7-9,CASSWGDYEQYF,TGTGCCAGCAGCTGGGGGGACTACGAGCAGTACTTC
.,many,TRBJ2-2,TRBV29-1,CSVGRTLGNGGELFF,TGCAGCGTTGGTCGGACATTAGGAAATGGCGGGGAGCTGTTTTTT
.,many,TRBJ2-1,TRBV28,CASTSGGRRSSYNEQFF,TGTGCCAGCACCTCAGGGGGGAGGCGCAGCTCCTACAATGAGCAGTTCTTC
TRBD2,.,TRBJ2-3,TRBV7-6,CASSLDETSGRPLAQYF,TGTGCCAGCAGCTTAGATGAGACTAGCGGGCGGCCCCTCGCGCAGTATTTT
TRBD2,few,TRBJ2-1,TRBV4-2,CASSPGWEGNEQFF,TGTGCCAGCAGCCCCGGATGGGAGGGCAATGAGCAGTTCTTC
.,few,TRBJ2-1,TRBV11-2,CASSSIRAGLGGFF,TGTGCCAGCAGCTCCATTCGGGCGGGATTAGGAGGGTTCTTC
.,few,TRBJ2-5,TRBV18,CASSPQGLETQYF,TGTGCCAGCTCACCACAGGGTTTAGAGACCCAGTACTTC
.,.,TRBJ2-7,TRBV10-3,CAISALEGSSLNYEQYF,TGTGCCATCAGTGCCTTGGAGGGGTCCTCCCTGAATTACGAGCAGTACTTC
TRBD1,.,TRBJ1-2,TRBV9,CASSPGGTDGYTF,TGTGCCAGCAGCCCAGGGGGAACAGATGGCTACACCTTC
.,.,TRBJ1-2,TRBV10-3,CAINRDTNYGYTF,TGTGCCATCAACAGAGACACTAACTATGGCTACACCTTC
.,few,TRBJ2-6,TRBV7-9,CASSLDTGAGANVLTF,TGTGCCAGCAGCTTAGACACAGGAGCCGGGGCCAACGTCCTGACTTTC
TRBD2,.,TRBJ2-1,TRBV30,CAWRLAGGNEQFF,TGTGCCTGGAGACTAGCGGGGGGAAATGAGCAGTTCTTC